Listed below are T cell receptor beta chains from one sample, sequenced in a study of T cell repertoires in cytomegalovirus infection. Using its own MiXCR run on the reads, TCRdb lists one record per CDR3 protein. The top ten hold about 8.7% of the sample, which has a few hundred thousand distinct CDR3 sequences, 12% to 15% seen once. The sample was PBMCs. Receptor source: a human donor in good health (CMV status not recorded). Some clones in this sample may be carry-over from other donors' samples. Both conserved end residues are part of each CDR3. A D gene is named only where the DNA matches it firmly. Clone size, where shown, is once, few, many, or a class for clones that have expanded.

>TRBV5-1|TRBD1|many|TRBJ1-1
TGCGCCAGCAGCTTAGGACAGGCCCCGATGAACACTGAAGCTTTCTTT
CASSLGQAPMNTEAFF
>TRBV12-3/TRBV12-4|.|.|TRBJ2-7
TGTGCCAGCAGTCGCAATACCGGGGCCTACGAGCAGTACTTC
CASSRNTGAYEQYF
>TRBV4-2|.|many|TRBJ1-2
TGTGCCAGCAGCCAAGTTCTGGACAGACTGAACTATGGCTACACCTTC
CASSQVLDRLNYGYTF
>TRBV6-5|TRBD2|many|TRBJ2-3
TGTGCCAGCCAGCTAGCGGGGGATTCCACAGATACGCAGTATTTT
CASQLAGDSTDTQYF
>TRBV6-2/TRBV6-3|.|few|TRBJ1-5
TGTGCCAGCAGTCGACAGGCCACTCAACTAAATAGCAATCAGCCCCAGCATTTT
CASSRQATQLNSNQPQHF
>TRBV15|TRBD1|many|TRBJ2-1
TGTGCCACCAGCCGATGGACAGGGGGCGATGAGCAGTTCTTC
CATSRWTGGDEQFF
>TRBV6-5|.|many|TRBJ1-1
TGTGCCAGCAGTTCGGCGAACACTGAAGCTTTCTTT
CASSSANTEAFF
>TRBV28|.|few|TRBJ1-5
TGTGCCACATCACGGGGAGGGGTAAGCAATCAGCCCCAGCATTTT
CATSRGGVSNQPQHF
>TRBV6-6|TRBD1|many|TRBJ1-5
TGTGCCAGCAGTTCTTCTGGGACAGGCAATCAGCCCCAGCATTTT
CASSSSGTGNQPQHF
>TRBV29-1|TRBD2|few|TRBJ2-3
TGCAGCGTTGAGGGGACTAGCGGGGGCACAGATACGCAGTATTTT
CSVEGTSGGTDTQYF
>TRBV14|TRBD1|.|TRBJ2-5
TGTGCCAGCAGTCGAATTGGACAGGCGGAAGAGACCCAGTACTTC
CASSRIGQAEETQYF
>TRBV10-3|.|.|TRBJ1-2
TGTGCCATCAGGCTCCACAGGGAGGACGGCTACACCTTC
CAIRLHREDGYTF
>TRBV7-9|TRBD2|many|TRBJ2-3
TGTGCCAGCAGCTTTCGGGGACTAGCGGGGAGCACAGATACGCAGTATTTT
CASSFRGLAGSTDTQYF
>TRBV7-2|.|many|TRBJ2-7
TGTGCCAGCAGCATCCAGGCGTCCTACGAGCAGTACTTC
CASSIQASYEQYF
>TRBV7-2|.|many|TRBJ2-5
TGTGCCAGCAGCTTAAACGGCGGGAAACTCCAAGAGACCCAGTACTTC
CASSLNGGKLQETQYF
>TRBV20-1|.|.|TRBJ2-1
TGCAGTGCTAGAGGGGGGTTATCCTACAATGAGCAGTTCTTC
CSARGGLSYNEQFF
>TRBV20-1|.|.|TRBJ2-2
TGCAGTGCTAGAGGGGGGGTGGAGACCGGGGAGCTGTTTTTT
CSARGGVETGELFF
>TRBV2|.|.|TRBJ2-2
TGTGCCAGCACAGACGTTAACACCGGGGAGCTGTTTTTT
CASTDVNTGELFF
>TRBV7-6|.|many|TRBJ1-1
TGTGCCAGCAGCTTAATGGGGGGATTGAACACTGAAGCTTTCTTT
CASSLMGGLNTEAFF
>TRBV27|TRBD1|.|TRBJ1-2
TGTGCCAGCAGTTCCCCCGGGACAGCCCCCTATGGCTACACCTTC
CASSSPGTAPYGYTF
>TRBV7-6|.|.|TRBJ1-5
TGTGCCAGCAGCTTAGAAGATGGGAGCAATCAGCCCCAGCATTTT
CASSLEDGSNQPQHF
>TRBV7-2|TRBD2|few|TRBJ2-3
TGTGCCAGCAGTCTCCCCAGGGGCCCGAGCGGGAGTCGTCCAGATACGCAGTATTTT
CASSLPRGPSGSRPDTQYF
>TRBV6-2/TRBV6-3|.|few|TRBJ2-1
TGTGCCAGCAGTTACCCCAATGAGCAGTTCTTC
CASSYPNEQFF
>TRBV4-1|.|once|TRBJ2-3
TGCGCCAGCAGCCTCGGGACGTCGGCGGATACGCGGTATTTT
CASSLGTSADTRYF
>TRBV7-9|.|few|TRBJ1-1
TGTGCCAGCAGCCCGCGTGTACGGTTTGAAGCTTTCTTT
CASSPRVRFEAFF
>TRBV29-1|TRBD2|.|TRBJ2-7
TGCAGCGTGCCGGGGGGACCCTACGAGCAGTACTTC
CSVPGGPYEQYF
>TRBV12-3/TRBV12-4|.|.|TRBJ2-7
TGTGCCAGCAGTCCCCCCCTGGCCCACGAGCAGTACTTC
CASSPPLAHEQYF
>TRBV19|TRBD1|many|TRBJ2-2
TGTGCCAGTAGTTACAGGACAGGCCACGTAATCGGGGAGCTGTTTTTT
CASSYRTGHVIGELFF
>TRBV19|.|.|TRBJ2-3
TGTGCCAGTAGTTCCCGGGCGGATACGCAGTATTTT
CASSSRADTQYF